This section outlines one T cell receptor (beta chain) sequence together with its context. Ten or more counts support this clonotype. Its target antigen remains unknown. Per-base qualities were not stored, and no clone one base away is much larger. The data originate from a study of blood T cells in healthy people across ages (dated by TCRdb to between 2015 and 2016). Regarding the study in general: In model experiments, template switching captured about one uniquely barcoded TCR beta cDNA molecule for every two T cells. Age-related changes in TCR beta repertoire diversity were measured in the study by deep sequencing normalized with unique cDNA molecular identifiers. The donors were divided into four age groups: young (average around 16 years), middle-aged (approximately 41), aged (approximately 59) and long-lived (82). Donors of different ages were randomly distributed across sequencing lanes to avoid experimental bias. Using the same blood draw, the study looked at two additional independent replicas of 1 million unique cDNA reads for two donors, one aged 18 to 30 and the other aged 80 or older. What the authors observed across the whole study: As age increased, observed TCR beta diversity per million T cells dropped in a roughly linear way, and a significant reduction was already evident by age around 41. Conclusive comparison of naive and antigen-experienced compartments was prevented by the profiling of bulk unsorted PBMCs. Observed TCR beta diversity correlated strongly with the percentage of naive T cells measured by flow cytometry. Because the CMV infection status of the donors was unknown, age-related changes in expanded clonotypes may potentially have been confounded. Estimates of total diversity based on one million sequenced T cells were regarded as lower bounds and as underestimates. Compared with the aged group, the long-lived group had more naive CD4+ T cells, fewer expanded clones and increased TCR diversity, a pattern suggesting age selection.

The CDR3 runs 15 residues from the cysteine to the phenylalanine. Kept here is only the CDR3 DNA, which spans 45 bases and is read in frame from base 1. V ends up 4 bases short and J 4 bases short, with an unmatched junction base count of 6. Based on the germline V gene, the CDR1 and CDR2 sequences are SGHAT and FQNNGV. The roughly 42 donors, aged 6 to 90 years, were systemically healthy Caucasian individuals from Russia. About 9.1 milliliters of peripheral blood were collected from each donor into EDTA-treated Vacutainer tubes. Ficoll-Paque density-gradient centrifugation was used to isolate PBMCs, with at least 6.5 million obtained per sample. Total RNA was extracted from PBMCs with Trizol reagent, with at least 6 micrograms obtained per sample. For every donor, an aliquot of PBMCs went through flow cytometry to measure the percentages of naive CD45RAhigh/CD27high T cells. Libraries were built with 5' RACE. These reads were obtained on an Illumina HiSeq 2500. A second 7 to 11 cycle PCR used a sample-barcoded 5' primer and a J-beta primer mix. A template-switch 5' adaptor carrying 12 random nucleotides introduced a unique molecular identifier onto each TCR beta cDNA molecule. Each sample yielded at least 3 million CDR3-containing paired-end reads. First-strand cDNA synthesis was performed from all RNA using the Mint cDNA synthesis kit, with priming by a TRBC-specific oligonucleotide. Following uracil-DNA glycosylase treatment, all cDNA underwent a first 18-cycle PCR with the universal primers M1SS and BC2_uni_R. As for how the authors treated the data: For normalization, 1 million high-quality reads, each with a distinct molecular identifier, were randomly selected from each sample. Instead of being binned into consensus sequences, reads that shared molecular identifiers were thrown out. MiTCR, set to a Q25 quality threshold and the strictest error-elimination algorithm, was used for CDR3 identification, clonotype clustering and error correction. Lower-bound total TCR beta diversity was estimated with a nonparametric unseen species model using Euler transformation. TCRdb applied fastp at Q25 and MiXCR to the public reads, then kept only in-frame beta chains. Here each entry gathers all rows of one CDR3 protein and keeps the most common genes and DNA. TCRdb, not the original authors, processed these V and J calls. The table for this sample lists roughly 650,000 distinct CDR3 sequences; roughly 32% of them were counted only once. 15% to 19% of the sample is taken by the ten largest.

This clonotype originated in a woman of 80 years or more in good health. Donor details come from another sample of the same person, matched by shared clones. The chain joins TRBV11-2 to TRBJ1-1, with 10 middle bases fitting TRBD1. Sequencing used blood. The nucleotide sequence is TGTGCCAGCAGCTGGGGACAGGGGACCAGCACTGAAGCTTTCTTT. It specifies CASSWGQGTSTEAFF.